This TCR beta chain was found in a study of T cell responses to AZD1222 COVID-19 vaccine. Notes on the study in general: Spike-specific TCR depth and breadth grew after two AZD1222 doses. At baseline, seropositivity was found in only a handful of AZD1222 recipients. Close to half of spike-specific TCRs reportedly recognize unmutated variant regions. Only after the peak T cell response were repertoires sampled.

There are 14 residues in the CDR3. Trimming cost V 4 bases and J 4 bases, with 11 bases left between them. Germline CDR1 SGHRS, CDR2 YFSETQ. Libraries were prepared by immunoSEQ multiplex PCR; TCRdb keeps only in-frame clonotypes and omits some of them. Of fewer than 130,000 clones in the sample, around 81% were seen once. Remarks on this clone: Its antigen is undetermined.

The genes are TRBV5-1 and TRBJ1-4; weak D call: TRBD1 (6 bases). The receptor was isolated from an adult in good health. This sample comprised peripheral blood, obtained on day 0 of AZD1222 vaccination. This CDR3 reads CASSQQGNNEKLFF. The CDR3 DNA reads as TGCGCCAGCAGCCAACAGGGAAATAATGAAAAACTGTTTTTT. The entire variable domain, with the rest obtained from reference TRBV5-1 and TRBJ1-4, is as follows: KAGVTQTPRYLIKTRGQQVTLSCSPISGHRSVSWYQQTPGQGLQFLFEYFSETQRNKGNFPGRFSGRQFSNSRSEMNVSTLELGDSALYLCASSQQGNNEKLFFGSGTQLSVL.